The entry that follows covers one TCR beta chain sequence. TCRdb reanalysed the 5' RACE reads using MiXCR and keeps one entry per CDR3 protein. This table holds 250,000 to 300,000 distinct CDR3 sequences, roughly 13% found once. The data stem from a study of T cells after yellow fever vaccination. V lost 0 bases, J lost 7 bases, and 9 bases stayed unmatched. CDR3 length: 17 residues. Per germline, CDR1 SGDLS and CDR2 YYNGEE. The chain combines TRBV9 with TRBJ2-3; 12 bases match TRBD2. This TCR derives from a young man who received the YFV17D yellow fever vaccine. The sample here was CD4+ T cells sorted from PBMCs, taken 45 days after the yellow fever booster vaccination. The CDR3 protein is CASSVGTSGRRANTQYF. Written as DNA, the CDR3 is TGTGCCAGCAGCGTAGGAACTAGCGGGAGGCGGGCAAATACGCAGTATTTT. The full variable domain, completed using reference TRBV9 and TRBJ2-3, is DSGVTQTPKHLITATGQRVTLRCSPRSGDLSVYWYQQSLDQGLQFLIQYYNGEERAKGNILERFSAQQFPDLHSELNLSSLELGDSALYFCASSVGTSGRRANTQYFGPGTRLTVL.